The rows below give T cell receptor beta chains drawn from one sample of a study of Graves' ophthalmopathy and Graves' hyperthyroidism. TCRdb re-called the multiplex PCR reads through MiXCR, storing one row per CDR3 protein. The repertoire holds approximately 640,000 distinct CDR3 sequences, with 35% to 50% as singletons. The source material was peripheral blood. These receptors were obtained from an adult man with Graves' ophthalmopathy. Both conserved end residues are part of each CDR3. Fields, in order: D gene, clone size, J gene, V gene, CDR3 length, CDR3 DNA, CDR3 protein. D genes are given only for firm matches. Size values are once, few and many counts, or a class for expanded clones, and some rows have none.

D: TRBD2
size: -
J: TRBJ2-5
V: TRBV9
length: 16
DNA: TGTGCCAGCAGTTTAGGATCCAGCGGGAGTCCAGAGACCCAGTACTTC
CDR3: CASSLGSSGSPETQYF

D: TRBD1
size: -
J: TRBJ2-5
V: TRBV11-1
length: 16
DNA: TGTGCCAGCAGCCCTCGGACAGGATCGTACCAAGAGACCCAGTACTTC
CDR3: CASSPRTGSYQETQYF

D: -
size: -
J: TRBJ1-3
V: TRBV9
length: 9
DNA: TGTGCCAGCAGCGGACAGATATATTTT
CDR3: CASSGQIYF

D: -
size: many
J: TRBJ1-6
V: TRBV10-3
length: 17
DNA: TGTGCCAGCAGACCCGACAGATGGAGCTCCTATAATTCACCCCTCCACTTT
CDR3: CASRPDRWSSYNSPLHF

D: -
size: many
J: TRBJ1-2
V: TRBV12-3/TRBV12-4
length: 14
DNA: TGTGCCAGCAGTCGGACACGAGCTAACTATGGCTACACCTTC
CDR3: CASSRTRANYGYTF

D: TRBD1
size: -
J: TRBJ2-7
V: TRBV20-1
length: 14
DNA: TGCAGTGCTACCAGGCCGGGACAGGGTTACGAGCAGTACTTC
CDR3: CSATRPGQGYEQYF

D: -
size: many
J: TRBJ1-6
V: TRBV20-1
length: 16
DNA: TGCAGTGCTAGAGATCGAGGAGGGAAAGCTCGATCACCCCTCCACTTT
CDR3: CSARDRGGKARSPLHF

D: -
size: -
J: TRBJ1-2
V: TRBV11-2
length: 12
DNA: TGTGCTACGTTCCTAGCTAACTATGGCTACACCTTC
CDR3: CATFLANYGYTF

D: -
size: few
J: TRBJ1-5
V: TRBV7-9
length: 15
DNA: TGTGCCAGCAGCTTAGCGGGGGAAGCAAATCAGCCCCAGCATTTT
CDR3: CASSLAGEANQPQHF

D: TRBD2
size: -
J: TRBJ2-5
V: TRBV25-1
length: 18
DNA: TGTGCCAGCAGTTACTTCGATGTCTCTAGCGGGGGTTCTGAGGAGCAGTACTTC
CDR3: CASSYFDVSSGGSEEQYF

D: -
size: many
J: TRBJ2-5
V: TRBV7-6
length: 15
DNA: TGTGCCAGCAGCATAGGGGGGGCAACGGGAGAGACCCAGTACTTC
CDR3: CASSIGGATGETQYF

D: TRBD2
size: -
J: TRBJ2-7
V: TRBV7-2
length: 16
DNA: TGTGCCAGCAGCTTAGGGGGACTAGCTGCCTCCTACGAGCAGTACTTC
CDR3: CASSLGGLAASYEQYF

D: -
size: many
J: TRBJ1-6
V: TRBV6-5
length: 14
DNA: TGTGCCAGCAGGACGTCAGGAAGTAATTCACCCCTCCACTTT
CDR3: CASRTSGSNSPLHF

D: -
size: few
J: TRBJ2-7
V: TRBV29-1
length: 16
DNA: TGCAGCGTAGTACTGGTCTCGGGGCTTTCATCCTACGAGCAGTACTTC
CDR3: CSVVLVSGLSSYEQYF

D: -
size: many
J: TRBJ2-3
V: TRBV24-1
length: 14
DNA: TGTGCCACCAGTGATGCGGGACTCACAGATACGCAGTATTTT
CDR3: CATSDAGLTDTQYF

D: TRBD1
size: many
J: TRBJ1-5
V: TRBV5-1
length: 14
DNA: TGCGCCAGCAGCACAGGGGATGGAGAACAGCCCCAGCATTTT
CDR3: CASSTGDGEQPQHF

D: TRBD1
size: many
J: TRBJ2-6
V: TRBV24-1
length: 16
DNA: TGTGCCACCAGTGACCGACAGGGGGCTGGGGCCAACGTCCTGACTTTC
CDR3: CATSDRQGAGANVLTF

D: -
size: -
J: TRBJ2-7
V: TRBV7-2
length: 13
DNA: TGTACCAGCAGCTTAGCGGCGGGGAACGAGCAATACTTC
CDR3: CTSSLAAGNEQYF

D: TRBD1
size: -
J: TRBJ1-6
V: TRBV7-2
length: 17
DNA: TGTGCCAGCAGCAACGCGGGACAGAGAAAATTTAATTCACCCCTCCACTTT
CDR3: CASSNAGQRKFNSPLHF

D: TRBD1
size: many
J: TRBJ1-2
V: TRBV29-1
length: 15
DNA: TGCAGCGTTCCACACCCCCGGGACAGGGTCTATGGCTACACCTTC
CDR3: CSVPHPRDRVYGYTF

D: TRBD2
size: -
J: TRBJ2-2
V: TRBV6-5
length: 15
DNA: TGTGCCAGCAGTGGGCTAGCGGGATTCACCGGGGAGCTGTTTTTT
CDR3: CASSGLAGFTGELFF

D: -
size: many
J: TRBJ2-5
V: TRBV7-9
length: 15
DNA: TGTGCCAGCAGCTTAGGTGGGGATGGACAAGAGACCCAGTACTTC
CDR3: CASSLGGDGQETQYF

D: -
size: -
J: TRBJ2-7
V: TRBV7-2
length: 12
DNA: TGTGCCAGCAGCTTAGGCGTTCACGGGCAGTACTTC
CDR3: CASSLGVHGQYF

D: -
size: -
J: TRBJ1-2
V: TRBV29-1
length: 12
DNA: TGCAGCGTGAAGGGCCAATCCTATGGCTACACCTTC
CDR3: CSVKGQSYGYTF

D: -
size: -
J: TRBJ2-7
V: TRBV12-3/TRBV12-4
length: 14
DNA: TGTGCCAGCAGCCAAGGTTTGCGGACGTCCCCTTCTAAATTC
CDR3: CASSQGLRTSPSKF

D: -
size: -
J: TRBJ1-2
V: TRBV7-2
length: 13
DNA: TGTGCCAGCAGCCTCGACTGGTTCTGTGGCTACACCTTC
CDR3: CASSLDWFCGYTF

D: -
size: many
J: TRBJ2-5
V: TRBV7-3
length: 15
DNA: TGTGCCAGCAGCTTAATGGGCAGTCTGCAAGAGACCCAGTACTTC
CDR3: CASSLMGSLQETQYF

D: TRBD1
size: many
J: TRBJ1-3
V: TRBV19
length: 14
DNA: TGTGCCAGTAGTATCATCGGCAGGGGGGACACCATATATTTT
CDR3: CASSIIGRGDTIYF

D: -
size: many
J: TRBJ1-2
V: TRBV9
length: 13
DNA: TGTGCCAGCAGCGGGGGGTCAGGGGATGGCTACACCTTC
CDR3: CASSGGSGDGYTF

D: TRBD1
size: many
J: TRBJ1-5
V: TRBV19
length: 17
DNA: TGTGCCAGTAGTATTGGGAACAGGGGCGAGGGCAATCAGCCCCAGCATTTT
CDR3: CASSIGNRGEGNQPQHF

D: TRBD1
size: -
J: TRBJ2-7
V: TRBV6-4
length: 14
DNA: TGTGCCAGCAGTCCCGGGACAGGGGTTGGCGAGCAGTACTTC
CDR3: CASSPGTGVGEQYF

D: TRBD2
size: few
J: TRBJ2-1
V: TRBV25-1
length: 14
DNA: TGTGCCAGCAGTGAGTTAGCGGGGGGCAATGAGCAGTTCTTC
CDR3: CASSELAGGNEQFF

D: -
size: -
J: TRBJ1-2
V: TRBV6-5
length: 13
DNA: TGTGCCAGCAGTTACTCTCGGGCCTATGGCTACACCTTC
CDR3: CASSYSRAYGYTF

D: -
size: -
J: TRBJ2-2
V: TRBV7-9
length: 15
DNA: TGTGCCAGCAGCTCTGTCGGCCCGCGGACCGGGGAGCTGTTTTTT
CDR3: CASSSVGPRTGELFF

D: -
size: few
J: TRBJ2-2
V: TRBV9
length: 15
DNA: TGTGCCAGCAATTCGGTAGCGGAATACACCGGGGAGCTGTTTTTT
CDR3: CASNSVAEYTGELFF

D: -
size: -
J: TRBJ1-1
V: TRBV11-1
length: 15
DNA: TGTGCCAGCAGCCGCGGGACTAGCGGCTACAATGAAGCTTTCTTT
CDR3: CASSRGTSGYNEAFF

D: TRBD1
size: many
J: TRBJ1-6
V: TRBV7-2
length: 17
DNA: TGTGCCAGCAGCCCCGGGCCCGGGACAGTCAGAGATTCACCCCTCCACTTT
CDR3: CASSPGPGTVRDSPLHF

D: TRBD1
size: once
J: TRBJ1-1
V: TRBV15
length: 15
DNA: TGTGCCACCAGCGCGGGACAGGGGTTGAACACTGAAGCTTTCTTT
CDR3: CATSAGQGLNTEAFF

D: TRBD1
size: many
J: TRBJ1-2
V: TRBV24-1
length: 16
DNA: TGTGCCACCAGTGGAGGACAGGGGCCCTCTAACTATGGCTACACCTTC
CDR3: CATSGGQGPSNYGYTF

D: -
size: few
J: TRBJ2-7
V: TRBV10-3
length: 14
DNA: TGTGCTAGAGATCCGGGGCGGGAACATGGCGAGCAGTACTTC
CDR3: CARDPGREHGEQYF

D: -
size: -
J: TRBJ1-2
V: TRBV11-1
length: 10
DNA: TGTGCCGACAGGCGCTATGGCTACACCTTC
CDR3: CADRRYGYTF

D: TRBD2
size: many
J: TRBJ2-7
V: TRBV7-6
length: 15
DNA: TGTGCCAGCAGACCTGAAGCGGGACCAAGCCACGAGCAGTACTTC
CDR3: CASRPEAGPSHEQYF

D: TRBD2
size: -
J: TRBJ2-1
V: TRBV20-1
length: 14
DNA: TGCAGTGCTAGAGGTGGAGCGGGAGGGCATGAGCAGTTCTTC
CDR3: CSARGGAGGHEQFF

D: TRBD1
size: many
J: TRBJ2-7
V: TRBV9
length: 15
DNA: TGTGCCAGCAGCCCCTCTGGACAGGGAACCGACGAGCAGTACTTC
CDR3: CASSPSGQGTDEQYF

D: TRBD1
size: -
J: TRBJ2-5
V: TRBV25-1
length: 17
DNA: TGTGCCAGCAGTGTCCCCGGGACAGGGGGTTCCAGGGAGACCCAGGACTTC
CDR3: CASSVPGTGGSRETQDF

D: TRBD2
size: -
J: TRBJ2-5
V: TRBV7-2
length: 15
DNA: TGTGCCAGCAGTTTATTGGGACTAGCGGGAGAGACCCAGTACTTC
CDR3: CASSLLGLAGETQYF

D: TRBD2
size: -
J: TRBJ2-2
V: TRBV10-3
length: 13
DNA: TGTGCCATCAGCCTCGGACTAGCCGGGGAGCTGTTTTTT
CDR3: CAISLGLAGELFF

D: -
size: many
J: TRBJ1-1
V: TRBV7-8
length: 18
DNA: TGTGCCAGCAGCACTAGGGCCAGGGAAGGTGGGATGAACACTGAAGCTTTCTTT
CDR3: CASSTRAREGGMNTEAFF

D: -
size: many
J: TRBJ1-5
V: TRBV19
length: 14
DNA: TGTGCCAGTACCGGGGGTATCCTTAATCAGCCCCAGCATTTT
CDR3: CASTGGILNQPQHF

D: -
size: -
J: TRBJ1-4
V: TRBV24-1
length: 14
DNA: TGTGCCACCAGTGAGGGGTATAGCAATGAAAAACTGTTTTTT
CDR3: CATSEGYSNEKLFF

D: -
size: -
J: TRBJ2-2
V: TRBV10-3
length: 14
DNA: TGTGCCATCAGTGACGGCGGCATCACCGGGGAGCTGTTTTTT
CDR3: CAISDGGITGELFF

D: -
size: -
J: TRBJ2-7
V: TRBV29-1
length: 11
DNA: TGCAGCGTCGATCAGGGCCGGGAGCAGTACTTC
CDR3: CSVDQGREQYF

D: -
size: many
J: TRBJ1-1
V: TRBV2
length: 16
DNA: TGTGCCAGCAGTGGGTCCCCGGGACATATGAACACTGAAGCTTTCTTT
CDR3: CASSGSPGHMNTEAFF